Shown below are 5 T cell receptor beta chains from a single sample sequenced in a study of cytomegalovirus exposure and HLA in healthy donors. Primers for the PCR totalled 60 Vbeta and 13 Jbeta. The protocol was immunoSEQ multiplex PCR, while the TCRdb copy is restricted to in-frame clones and leaves out a portion. The repertoire holds about 140,000 clones, with around 77% as singletons. Sequenced: PBMCs. These TCRs come from a woman in her forties or fifties in good health and CMV-seronegative.

The chain combines TRBV9 with TRBJ2-7, with a possible D match to TRBD1 (6 bases). This CDR3 comprises 15 residues. Germline CDR1 reads SGDLS; CDR2 reads YYNGEE. Trimming took 1 base from V and 2 from J, leaving 13 bases between them. The DNA for the CDR3 is TGTGCCAGCAGCGTAAAGGAAAAGGGGGCCTACGAGCAGTACTTC. Residues: CASSVKEKGAYEQYF.

This clone was seen a handful of times. The rearrangement links TRBV15 to TRBJ2-5; the D is unclear. This CDR3 spans 18 amino acids. V lost 0 bases, J lost 2 bases, and 19 bases lay in between. Germline CDR1 reads LNHNV; CDR2 reads YYDKDF (reference sequence). CDR3 sequence (DNA): TGTGCCACCAGCAGAGATTGGGCATCCATTGGGCTTCAAGAGACCCAGTACTTC. Translating it yields CATSRDWASIGLQETQYF.

This clone was seen a few times. This rearrangement joins TRBV4-3 to TRBJ2-3; D may be TRBD2 (7 bases). The V and J ends lost 4 bases and 7 bases respectively, with 36 bases between them. Germline assignment: CDR1 LGHNA and CDR2 YSLEER. The CDR3 loop spans 21 amino acids. As DNA, the CDR3 is TGCGCCAGCAGCCGGCGCGTGGGGGGGCAGGGCTTGGATGGACGGGCGTATACGCAGTATTTT. Translating gives CASSRRVGGQGLDGRAYTQYF.

The gene calls are TRBV29-1 and TRBJ2-1; 9 positions agree with TRBD2. Germline V gene lookup returns CDR1 SQVTM and CDR2 ANQGSEA. This CDR3 contains 15 residues. V was pared by 5 bases and J by 5 bases, with 10 bases of the junction left unmatched. CDR3 protein: CSVPGGGALNNEQFF. The DNA for the CDR3 is TGCAGCGTTCCCGGCGGGGGGGCCCTTAACAATGAGCAGTTCTTC.

This sequence joins TRBV27 and TRBJ2-7; perhaps TRBD1 as D (6 bases). Deletions cut 8 bases from V and 4 bases from J, with 12 bases between. Per the germline V gene, CDR1 is MNHEY and CDR2 is SMNVEV (reference sequence). CDR3 length: 12 amino acids. The CDR3 loop is CASGGLAYEQYF. CDR3 DNA sequence: TGTGCCAGCGGGGGCCTCGCTTACGAGCAGTACTTC.